The clone carrying this TCR beta chain showed up just a few times. Its antigen is unidentified. Each donor's blood draw was 7.5 to 10 milliliters of peripheral blood. These data come from a study of blood T cells in healthy people across ages. The CDR3 has 14 residues. Germline lookup yields CDR1 KGHDR and CDR2 SFDVKD. V shed 12 bases, J shed 2 bases, and the junction held 11 bases outside the gene matches. Alongside a J-beta primer mix, a sample-barcoded 5' primer served in a second PCR lasting roughly 6 to 11 cycles. Every sample returned 2.5 million or more CDR3-containing paired-end reads. One entry per CDR3 protein, called by TCRdb with MiXCR from the 5' RACE reads. The table records some 1.5 million distinct CDR3 sequences, roughly 27% of them present only once. Study observations and caveats: Estimates drawn from one million T cells were deemed to understate diversity. Long-lived donors had more naive CD4+ cells and higher diversity than aged donors.

The chain carries TRBV24-1 and TRBJ2-5, with 7 bases that match TRBD1. This TCR was sampled from a woman in her 30s in good health. The sequenced material came from blood. The CDR3 DNA is TGTGCCTCCTTCCAGGACAGGCATCAAGAGACCCAGTACTTC. Amino acids: CASFQDRHQETQYF.